This T cell receptor beta chain was identified in a study of tumor-infiltrating lymphocytes in primary liver carcinoma. General study results and limits: Blood's top-250-clone fraction was significantly lower than that of tumors (p = 0.039).

The germline CDR1 and CDR2 sequences are PRHDT and FYEKMQ (reference sequence). The CDR3 covers 17 residues. For this clonotype: Its antigen is still unknown. The junction shows a germline mismatch at one end, possibly a read error.

Germline DNA was extracted alongside blood RNA, which was obtained from unsorted whole blood. TCR beta cDNA came from about 500 ng total RNA, primed with a constant-region primer. For TCR beta, libraries were produced by three nested multiplex PCR rounds using slightly modified ARM-PCR. PCR rounds one and two used TRBV1-TRBV30 forward primers with a C-beta reverse primer for 9 to 10 cycles each. Via MiXCR, TCRdb re-called the multiplex PCR reads, giving one row per CDR3 protein. The sample contains about 200,000 distinct CDR3 sequences, around three fifths of which appear only once. The chain recombines TRBV13 with TRBJ2-7; the D gene is possibly TRBD2 (5 bases). Sequencing was carried out using peripheral blood. The clonotype originates from a woman aged 55-69 years with primary liver carcinoma and hepatitis B virus infection. DNA for the CDR3: TGTGCCAGCAACTTAGATGGTTCTAGTGGGAGTCCCTACGAGCAGTACTTC. This sequence encodes CASNLDGSSGSPYEQYF.